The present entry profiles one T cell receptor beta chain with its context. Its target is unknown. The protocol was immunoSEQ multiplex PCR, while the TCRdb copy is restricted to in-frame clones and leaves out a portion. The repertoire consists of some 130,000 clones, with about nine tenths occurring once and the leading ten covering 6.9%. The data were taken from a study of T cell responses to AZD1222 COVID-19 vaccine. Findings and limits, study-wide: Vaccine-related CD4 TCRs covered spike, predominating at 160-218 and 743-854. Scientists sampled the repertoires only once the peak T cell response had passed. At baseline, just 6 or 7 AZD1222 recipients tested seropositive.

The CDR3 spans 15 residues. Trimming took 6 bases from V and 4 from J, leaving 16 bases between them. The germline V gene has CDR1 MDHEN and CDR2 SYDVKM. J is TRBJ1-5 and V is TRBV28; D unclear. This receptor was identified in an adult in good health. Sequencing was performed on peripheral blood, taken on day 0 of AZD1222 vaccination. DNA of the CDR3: TGTGCCAGCAGGCAACAAGGTTGGGCAAATCAGCCCCAGCATTTT. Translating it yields CASRQQGWANQPQHF.